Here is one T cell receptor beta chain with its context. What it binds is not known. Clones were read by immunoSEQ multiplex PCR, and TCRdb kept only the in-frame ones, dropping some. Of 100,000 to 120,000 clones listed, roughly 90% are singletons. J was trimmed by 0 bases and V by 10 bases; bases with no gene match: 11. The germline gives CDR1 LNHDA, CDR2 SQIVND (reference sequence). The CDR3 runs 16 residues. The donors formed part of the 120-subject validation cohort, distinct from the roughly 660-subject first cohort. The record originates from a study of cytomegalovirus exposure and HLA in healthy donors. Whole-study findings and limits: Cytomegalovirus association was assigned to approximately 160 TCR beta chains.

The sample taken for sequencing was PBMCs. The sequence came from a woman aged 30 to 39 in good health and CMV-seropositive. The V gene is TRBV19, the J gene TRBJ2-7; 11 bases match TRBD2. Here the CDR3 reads CATPGTSGHRSYEQYF. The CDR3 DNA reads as TGTGCCACCCCCGGGACTAGCGGACATCGCTCCTACGAGCAGTACTTC. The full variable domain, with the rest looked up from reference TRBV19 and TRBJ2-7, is DGGITQSPKYLFRKEGQNVTLSCEQNLNHDAMYWYRQDPGQGLRLIYYSQIVNDFQKGDIAEGYSVSREKKESFPLTVTSAQKNPTAFYLCATPGTSGHRSYEQYFGPGTRLTVT.